These T cell receptor beta chains were read from a single sample in a study of response to subunit inactivated influenza vaccine. Via MiXCR, TCRdb re-called the RT-PCR reads, giving one row per CDR3 protein. The repertoire holds fewer than 200,000 distinct CDR3 sequences, with about 9.3% as singletons. The source material was non-naive T cells sorted from PBMCs, sampled on the day of vaccination. These receptors originate from a man between 50 and 59 years old who received an inactivated influenza vaccine. Both conserved end residues are part of each CDR3. A D gene is named only where the DNA matches it firmly. The size of a clone is reported for some rows only, either as once, few or many, or as a class for expanded clones.

abundance: few; j_gene: TRBJ2-4; v_gene: TRBV7-3; d_gene: .; CDR3nt: TGTGCCAGCAGCGAAGGGACGGGAAACATTCAGTACTTC; CDR3aa: CASSEGTGNIQYF
abundance: many; j_gene: TRBJ1-2; v_gene: TRBV27; d_gene: .; CDR3nt: TGTGCCAGCAGTTTGTTTGGCCTTACGGGCTACACCTTC; CDR3aa: CASSLFGLTGYTF
abundance: many; j_gene: TRBJ1-5; v_gene: TRBV18; d_gene: .; CDR3nt: TGTGCCAGCTCACCAGGGAGCAATCAGCCCCAGCATTTT; CDR3aa: CASSPGSNQPQHF
abundance: many; j_gene: TRBJ2-2; v_gene: TRBV10-3; d_gene: .; CDR3nt: TGTGCCATCAGTGAAAATAAGGCAGGGCCCACCGGGGAGCTGTTTTTT; CDR3aa: CAISENKAGPTGELFF
abundance: .; j_gene: TRBJ2-1; v_gene: TRBV20-1; d_gene: TRBD2; CDR3nt: TGCAGTGCATCGACTAGCGTCAATGAGCAGTTCTTC; CDR3aa: CSASTSVNEQFF
abundance: .; j_gene: TRBJ2-1; v_gene: TRBV20-1; d_gene: TRBD1; CDR3nt: TGCAGTGCTAGAAACAGGGGGCGTATTTCCTACAATGAGCAGTTCTTC; CDR3aa: CSARNRGRISYNEQFF
abundance: .; j_gene: TRBJ2-7; v_gene: TRBV14; d_gene: .; CDR3nt: TGTGCCAGCAGCCGGACCTTTGGGGCCTACGAGCAGTACTTC; CDR3aa: CASSRTFGAYEQYF
abundance: .; j_gene: TRBJ2-3; v_gene: TRBV11-2; d_gene: .; CDR3nt: TGTGCCAGCAGCTTAGATTTTTCAGATTCAGATACGCAGTATTTT; CDR3aa: CASSLDFSDSDTQYF
abundance: few; j_gene: TRBJ1-5; v_gene: TRBV24-1; d_gene: TRBD1; CDR3nt: TGTGCCACCAGTGATGCGATTACAGGGGAGTTTCAGCCCCAGCATTTT; CDR3aa: CATSDAITGEFQPQHF
abundance: many; j_gene: TRBJ2-7; v_gene: TRBV9; d_gene: TRBD1; CDR3nt: TGTGCCAGCAGCCCTAGACAGGGGGACTACGAGCAGTACTTC; CDR3aa: CASSPRQGDYEQYF
abundance: few; j_gene: TRBJ2-3; v_gene: TRBV16; d_gene: .; CDR3nt: TGTGCCAGCAGCCAATCCTTGTCAGTCACAGATACGCAGTATTTT; CDR3aa: CASSQSLSVTDTQYF
abundance: .; j_gene: TRBJ2-5; v_gene: TRBV3-1; d_gene: .; CDR3nt: TGTGCCAGCAGCCAAGACGCCTCAGGGAACCAAGAGACCCAGTACTTC; CDR3aa: CASSQDASGNQETQYF
abundance: many; j_gene: TRBJ2-2; v_gene: TRBV7-9; d_gene: .; CDR3nt: TGTGCCAGCAGCTTTTATGAAGGACCGAACACCGGGGAGCTGTTTTTT; CDR3aa: CASSFYEGPNTGELFF
abundance: .; j_gene: TRBJ2-7; v_gene: TRBV4-3; d_gene: .; CDR3nt: TGCGCCAGCAGCCAAGGGCCGGGGAACTACGAGCAGTACTTC; CDR3aa: CASSQGPGNYEQYF
abundance: .; j_gene: TRBJ1-2; v_gene: TRBV6-6; d_gene: .; CDR3nt: TGTGCCAGCAGTCGGACAGAGTATGGCTACACCTTC; CDR3aa: CASSRTEYGYTF
abundance: few; j_gene: TRBJ2-5; v_gene: TRBV14; d_gene: .; CDR3nt: TGTGCCAGCAGCGCCTCCGGAGAGACCCAGTACTTC; CDR3aa: CASSASGETQYF
abundance: .; j_gene: TRBJ1-2; v_gene: TRBV29-1; d_gene: .; CDR3nt: TGCAGCGTTGAGCACTGGGACAACTCGCTAAGCTACACCTTC; CDR3aa: CSVEHWDNSLSYTF
abundance: many; j_gene: TRBJ1-6; v_gene: TRBV4-1; d_gene: TRBD1; CDR3nt: TGCGCCAGCAGCCAAGTTCAGGGGGCACTTTGGTATAATTCACCCCTCCACTTT; CDR3aa: CASSQVQGALWYNSPLHF
abundance: .; j_gene: TRBJ2-7; v_gene: TRBV20-1; d_gene: TRBD1; CDR3nt: TGCAGTGCTAGACCGGACAGGGGGCTATCCTACGAGCAGTACTTC; CDR3aa: CSARPDRGLSYEQYF
abundance: .; j_gene: TRBJ2-3; v_gene: TRBV6-2/TRBV6-3; d_gene: TRBD2; CDR3nt: TGTGCCAGCAGAACTAGCGGGAGGGGAGATACGCAGTATTTT; CDR3aa: CASRTSGRGDTQYF
abundance: few; j_gene: TRBJ1-2; v_gene: TRBV5-1; d_gene: .; CDR3nt: TGCGCCAGCAGCTTGGGGAATATTAACTATGGCTACACCTTC; CDR3aa: CASSLGNINYGYTF